A selection of T cell receptor beta chains follows, all from one sample in a study of cytomegalovirus exposure and HLA in healthy donors. Using immunoSEQ multiplex PCR, the repertoire was profiled, and TCRdb retains in-frame clones only, with some absent. This sample carries 65,000 to 90,000 clones, roughly 73% of them seen once, and the ten largest clones take 15% to 20%. The sample comprised PBMCs. These receptors were obtained from a woman aged 40 to 50 in good health and CMV-seropositive. The CDR3 runs from the conserved cysteine through the conserved F or W. The order of the fields is CDR3 length, D gene, J gene, V gene, clone size, CDR3 protein, CDR3 DNA. The D gene is left open where the match is weak. The listing skips clone size in some rows; elsewhere it reads once, few, many or a size class.

length: 14; D: TRBD1; J: TRBJ1-1; V: TRBV5-4; size: NA; CDR3: CASSLDRVNTEAFF; DNA: TGTGCCAGCAGCCTCGACAGGGTCAACACTGAAGCTTTCTTT
length: 14; D: NA; J: TRBJ1-2; V: TRBV6-6; size: few; CDR3: CASSSPYQIGGYTF; DNA: TGTGCCAGCAGTTCCCCCTACCAAATTGGTGGCTACACCTTC
length: 13; D: NA; J: TRBJ2-7; V: TRBV5-4; size: NA; CDR3: CASSSRGGDEQYF; DNA: TGTGCCAGCAGCTCGCGCGGGGGCGACGAGCAGTACTTC
length: 13; D: NA; J: TRBJ2-5; V: TRBV19; size: few; CDR3: CASQQGIQETQYF; DNA: TGTGCCAGCCAACAGGGAATTCAAGAGACCCAGTACTTC
length: 14; D: TRBD1; J: TRBJ2-7; V: TRBV30; size: NA; CDR3: CAWSSGQGADEQYF; DNA: TGTGCCTGGAGTTCAGGCCAGGGGGCAGACGAGCAGTACTTC
length: 14; D: NA; J: TRBJ2-7; V: TRBV7-9; size: NA; CDR3: CASSLTGKAYEQYF; DNA: TGTGCCAGCAGCTTAACGGGGAAAGCCTACGAGCAGTACTTC
length: 13; D: TRBD2; J: TRBJ2-1; V: TRBV7-9; size: NA; CDR3: CASSRDYHNEQFF; DNA: TGTGCCAGCAGCCGGGACTATCACAATGAGCAGTTCTTC
length: 14; D: TRBD1; J: TRBJ2-7; V: TRBV2; size: NA; CDR3: CASRGLTGGYEQYF; DNA: TGTGCCAGCCGAGGGTTGACAGGGGGCTACGAGCAGTACTTC
length: 13; D: NA; J: TRBJ2-7; V: TRBV7-9; size: once; CDR3: CASTPDGRYEQYF; DNA: TGTGCCAGCACCCCAGATGGGAGGTACGAGCAGTACTTC
length: 14; D: NA; J: TRBJ1-1; V: TRBV9; size: NA; CDR3: CASSVVQTNTEAFF; DNA: TGTGCCAGCAGCGTAGTACAGACGAACACTGAAGCTTTCTTT
length: 15; D: TRBD1; J: TRBJ2-7; V: TRBV5-1; size: NA; CDR3: CASSLGGGTAYEQYF; DNA: TGCGCCAGCAGCTTGGGGGGTGGGACAGCGTACGAGCAGTACTTC
length: 14; D: NA; J: TRBJ1-5; V: TRBV4-3; size: NA; CDR3: CASSPGGAGQPQHF; DNA: TGCGCCAGCAGCCCCGGGGGGGCAGGACAGCCCCAGCATTTT
length: 15; D: TRBD2; J: TRBJ2-2; V: TRBV27; size: NA; CDR3: CASTELAGNTGELFF; DNA: TGTGCCAGCACCGAACTAGCGGGAAACACCGGGGAGCTGTTTTTT
length: 18; D: NA; J: TRBJ2-1; V: TRBV19; size: NA; CDR3: CASSIDQSGLSYYNEQFF; DNA: TGTGCCAGTAGTATAGATCAATCAGGACTATCATATTACAATGAGCAGTTCTTC
length: 19; D: TRBD1; J: TRBJ1-2; V: TRBV28; size: NA; CDR3: CASSFDSIVGTGPNYGYTF; DNA: TGTGCCAGCAGTTTTGACTCCATCGTGGGGACAGGGCCCAACTATGGCTACACCTTC
length: 16; D: NA; J: TRBJ2-7; V: TRBV7-9; size: many; CDR3: CASSLEYGPRPYEQYF; DNA: TGTGCCAGCAGCTTAGAGTACGGCCCGCGGCCCTACGAGCAGTACTTC
length: 13; D: TRBD1; J: TRBJ1-1; V: TRBV30; size: NA; CDR3: CAWRWTGGTEAFF; DNA: TGTGCCTGGAGGTGGACAGGCGGGACTGAAGCTTTCTTT
length: 16; D: NA; J: TRBJ2-6; V: TRBV7-9; size: once; CDR3: CASSLNTRSGANVLTF; DNA: TGTGCCAGCAGCTTAAATACGAGGTCTGGGGCCAACGTCCTGACTTTC
length: 18; D: TRBD2; J: TRBJ2-1; V: TRBV7-2; size: NA; CDR3: CASSSRVTGTSEFNEQFF; DNA: TGTGCCAGCAGCTCCAGGGTCACCGGGACTAGCGAATTCAATGAGCAGTTCTTC
length: 16; D: TRBD2; J: TRBJ2-5; V: TRBV7-2; size: few; CDR3: CASSLSSGGTQETQYF; DNA: TGTGCCAGCAGCTTAAGTAGCGGGGGGACGCAAGAGACCCAGTACTTC
length: 15; D: NA; J: TRBJ1-1; V: TRBV5-5; size: NA; CDR3: CASSFRPGAAEEAFF; DNA: TGTGCCAGCAGCTTTCGCCCAGGGGCCGCAGAAGAAGCTTTCTTT
length: 16; D: TRBD2; J: TRBJ2-7; V: TRBV19; size: NA; CDR3: CASSIGGGLAVYEQYF; DNA: TGTGCCAGTAGTATCGGGGGCGGACTAGCGGTGTACGAGCAGTACTTC
length: 15; D: TRBD2; J: TRBJ2-7; V: TRBV28; size: NA; CDR3: CASSLYSGASYEQYF; DNA: TGTGCCAGCAGTTTATATAGCGGGGCCTCCTACGAGCAGTACTTC
length: 16; D: TRBD1; J: TRBJ1-5; V: TRBV28; size: NA; CDR3: CASQQGVGGGNQPQHF; DNA: TGTGCCAGCCAACAGGGGGTTGGGGGAGGCAATCAGCCCCAGCATTTT
length: 14; D: TRBD1; J: TRBJ2-7; V: TRBV4-2; size: NA; CDR3: CASSQPQGGYEQYF; DNA: TGTGCCAGCAGCCAACCACAGGGGGGATACGAGCAGTACTTC
length: 14; D: TRBD1; J: TRBJ1-1; V: TRBV5-1; size: NA; CDR3: CASSFAGGDSEAFF; DNA: TGCGCCAGCAGCTTCGCAGGGGGCGATTCGGAAGCTTTCTTT
length: 13; D: NA; J: TRBJ2-1; V: TRBV13; size: NA; CDR3: CASSLGRGYEQFF; DNA: TGTGCCAGCAGCTTAGGCCGGGGATATGAGCAGTTCTTC
length: 13; D: NA; J: TRBJ1-1; V: TRBV7-9; size: NA; CDR3: CASSLAGGGEAFF; DNA: TGTGCCAGCAGCTTAGCGGGAGGCGGTGAAGCTTTCTTT
length: 13; D: NA; J: TRBJ2-7; V: TRBV7-9; size: NA; CDR3: CASSLGRIYEQYF; DNA: TGTGCCAGCAGCCTGGGGAGGATCTACGAGCAGTACTTC
length: 14; D: NA; J: TRBJ2-5; V: TRBV12-1; size: NA; CDR3: CASSPKRGQETQYF; DNA: TGTGCCAGCAGCCCCAAGCGGGGGCAAGAGACCCAGTACTTC
length: 15; D: TRBD2; J: TRBJ2-7; V: TRBV28; size: NA; CDR3: CASSPTGGATYEQYF; DNA: TGTGCCAGCAGCCCGACGGGGGGAGCAACCTACGAGCAGTACTTC
length: 12; D: NA; J: TRBJ1-5; V: TRBV28; size: NA; CDR3: CTTQSRNQPQHF; DNA: TGTACAACACAGAGCCGCAATCAGCCCCAGCATTTT
length: 23; D: TRBD2; J: TRBJ2-1; V: TRBV28; size: NA; CDR3: CASSSKNSAPGASGRSSYNEQFF; DNA: TGTGCCAGCAGTTCGAAGAATTCAGCCCCTGGGGCTAGCGGGAGATCTTCGTACAATGAGCAGTTCTTC
length: 15; D: NA; J: TRBJ2-1; V: TRBV9; size: NA; CDR3: CASNAGQGVYNEQFF; DNA: TGTGCCAGCAATGCGGGGCAGGGTGTCTACAATGAGCAGTTCTTC
length: 12; D: NA; J: TRBJ2-2; V: TRBV10-1; size: few; CDR3: CASSDYSGELFF; DNA: TGCGCCAGCAGTGATTACTCCGGGGAGCTGTTTTTT
length: 14; D: NA; J: TRBJ2-3; V: TRBV19; size: once; CDR3: CASRGQPSTDTQYF; DNA: TGTGCCAGTAGGGGACAACCGAGCACAGATACGCAGTATTTT
length: 15; D: TRBD2; J: TRBJ2-3; V: TRBV7-2; size: NA; CDR3: CASSLDPSGADTQYF; DNA: TGTGCCAGCAGCTTAGACCCTAGCGGCGCAGATACGCAGTATTTT
length: 15; D: TRBD1; J: TRBJ1-1; V: TRBV25-1; size: NA; CDR3: CASSTRYTGGTEAFF; DNA: TGTGCCAGCAGTACTCGCTACACAGGGGGCACTGAAGCTTTCTTT
length: 11; D: NA; J: TRBJ1-1; V: TRBV20-1; size: NA; CDR3: CSAPRNTEAFF; DNA: TGCAGTGCCCCCAGGAACACTGAAGCTTTCTTT
length: 12; D: NA; J: TRBJ1-2; V: TRBV28; size: NA; CDR3: CASSRQVKSYTF; DNA: TGTGCCAGCTCTAGACAGGTTAAGAGCTACACCTTC
length: 14; D: NA; J: TRBJ1-5; V: TRBV6-5; size: few; CDR3: CASSLRRGYQPQHF; DNA: TGTGCCAGCTCCCTACGGAGGGGATACCAGCCCCAGCATTTT
length: 14; D: NA; J: TRBJ1-2; V: TRBV30; size: NA; CDR3: CAWEYGQSGLGYTF; DNA: TGTGCCTGGGAATACGGACAGTCGGGTTTAGGCTACACCTTC
length: 17; D: TRBD2; J: TRBJ2-1; V: TRBV4-2; size: NA; CDR3: CASSQEVAGGNYNEQFF; DNA: TGTGCCAGCAGCCAAGAGGTGGCGGGGGGTAACTACAATGAGCAGTTCTTC
length: 13; D: TRBD1; J: TRBJ1-6; V: TRBV7-2; size: NA; CDR3: CAVSGQGNSPLHF; DNA: TGTGCCGTGTCGGGACAGGGAAATTCACCCCTCCACTTT
length: 13; D: TRBD1; J: TRBJ2-7; V: TRBV7-3; size: NA; CDR3: CASSFGQGYEQYF; DNA: TGTGCCAGCAGCTTCGGACAGGGGTACGAGCAGTACTTC